A single sample is the source of the 9 T cell receptor beta chains below, sequenced in a study of T-cell reconstitution after alpha-beta-depleted transplantation in children. During its preparation, the TCRbeta library received unique molecular identifiers. MiXCR, run by TCRdb on the PCR reads, gives a single entry per CDR3 protein. The sample has about 440,000 distinct CDR3 sequences, approximately 42% seen once. This specimen was PBMCs, taken before TCRalphabeta/CD19-depleted stem cell transplant. These receptors were obtained from a girl aged 2 to 9 with aplastic anemia, due to receive a stem cell transplant.

The chain links TRBV10-2 to TRBJ1-1, with TRBD1 as a possible D gene (5 bases). Germline lookup yields CDR1 WSHSY and CDR2 SAAADI. CDR3 size: 15 residues. The V gene lost 8 bases and the J gene lost 8 bases, with 24 bases spanning the gap. The CDR3 nucleotides read TGCGCCAGCTTGGGGGGGACTCTAACTGGCCGGGAAGCTTTCTTT. This translates into CASLGGTLTGREAFF.

The rearrangement joins TRBV7-8 to TRBJ1-1; D might be TRBD1 (6 bases). The CDR3 has 16 residues. Trimming took 4 bases from V and 0 from J, leaving 15 bases between them. Germline V lookup: CDR1 SGHVS, CDR2 FQNEAQ. CDR3 DNA sequence: TGTGCCAGCAGCTCCGCGCGACAGGAGATGAACACTGAAGCTTTCTTT. Amino acids: CASSSARQEMNTEAFF.

The V and J genes are TRBV7-3 and TRBJ2-5; 9 bases map to TRBD2. Germline values: CDR1 SGHTA, CDR2 FQGTGA. The CDR3 length is 14 residues. The V segment lost 3 bases and the J segment 7 bases; nucleotides outside the gene matches: 6. The CDR3 reads CASSFAGGPGTQYF. The DNA of the CDR3 is TGTGCCAGCAGCTTCGCGGGGGGGCCGGGGACCCAGTACTTC.

This chain links TRBV27 with TRBJ2-7; D is ambiguous. V lost 2 bases, J lost 1 base, and 15 bases lay in between. The germline V gene has CDR1 MNHEY and CDR2 SMNVEV (reference sequence). The CDR3 runs 16 residues. CDR3 DNA: TGTGCCAGCAGTTTACAGAGCGCCCTGAATTCCTACGAGCAGTACTTC. Protein product: CASSLQSALNSYEQYF.

This clonotype was counted at least ten times. V and J are TRBV4-3 and TRBJ1-2; tentatively, D is TRBD1 (6 bases). Germline lookup yields CDR1 LGHNA and CDR2 YSLEER. The V end lost 5 bases, the J end lost 4 bases, and 14 bases lay between the germline ends. The CDR3 has 14 residues. The CDR3 spells CASSKSQGPYGYTF. As DNA, the CDR3 is TGCGCCAGCAGCAAGTCACAGGGCCCCTATGGCTACACCTTC.

V is TRBV7-6 and J is TRBJ1-1; no definite D call. The length of the CDR3 is 18 residues. Germline CDR1 and CDR2: SGHVS and FNYEAQ. The V end lost 4 bases, the J end lost 3 bases, and 24 bases lay between the germline ends. The DNA for the CDR3 is TGTGCCAGCAGCTCCAGTAGGGAGGGCCGTTTAGGTCACACTGAAGCTTTCTTT. Its translation is CASSSSREGRLGHTEAFF.

The genes are TRBV20-1 and TRBJ1-4, with a possible D match to TRBD1 (5 bases). Germline loops: CDR1 DFQATT, CDR2 SNEGSKA (reference sequence). V lost 5 bases, J lost 7 bases, and 20 bases lay in between. This CDR3 comprises 15 residues. CDR3 amino acids: CSAPGLSVQGEKLFF. The CDR3 DNA sequence: TGCAGTGCTCCGGGACTTTCTGTTCAGGGTGAAAAACTGTTTTTT.

The chain carries TRBV18 and TRBJ1-4; 7 positions match TRBD1. The germline CDR1 and CDR2 sequences are KGHSH and LQKENI. CDR3 length: 13 amino acids. J lost 8 bases, V lost 6 bases, and 6 bases had no gene match. CDR3 region: CASSPTGDEKLFF. The CDR3 coding sequence is TGTGCCAGCTCGCCTACAGGGGACGAAAAACTGTTTTTT. Full variable domain (remainder filled in from reference TRBV18 and TRBJ1-4): NAGVMQNPRHLVRRRGQEARLRCSPMKGHSHVYWYRQLPEEGLKFMVYLQKENIIDESGMPKERFSAEFPKEGPSILRIQQVVRGDSAAYFCASSPTGDEKLFFGSGTQLSVL.

The V gene is TRBV4-1, the J gene TRBJ2-2; 9 nucleotides align to TRBD2. The germline V gene encodes CDR1 MGHRA and CDR2 YSYEKL. The CDR3 runs 16 residues. Losses at the gene ends were 7 bases for V and 1 base for J; bases not matched to a gene: 7. The CDR3 region has the DNA TGCGCCAGCAAAAATAGCGGGAGCCGGAACACCGGGGAGCTGTTTTTT. Translating it yields CASKNSGSRNTGELFF.